The 20 T cell receptor beta chains reported below all come from one sample, sequenced in a study of PD-L1 blockade in urothelial cancer. Here immunoSEQ multiplex PCR was the method, and the copy in TCRdb shows in-frame clones only, minus some. This sample carries around 130,000 clones, roughly 83% of them seen once, and the ten largest clones take 2.5% to 3.5%. This sample's time point: pretreatment peripheral blood. Source: PBMCs, taken around atezolizumab (anti-PD-L1) treatment. These receptor sequences come from a man aged 50-59 years with urothelial cancer.

The CDR3 DNA reads TGTGCCAGTAGTATCAGGACAGGGACTAACTATGGCTACACCTTC. It yields the protein CASSIRTGTNYGYTF. J is TRBJ1-2 and V is TRBV19, with 8 bases identical to TRBD1. The CDR3 consists of 15 residues. The V gene end was trimmed by 3 bases and the J gene end by 0 bases; junction bases not matched to a gene: 3. In germline, CDR1 is LNHDA, CDR2 SQIVND (reference sequence).

The chain links TRBV7-2 to TRBJ2-1, with 12 bases that match TRBD2. Germline-derived CDR1 and CDR2 are SGHTA and FQGNSA. CDR3 length: 16 residues. V lost 4 bases, J lost 7 bases, and 8 bases stayed unmatched. CDR3 DNA sequence: TGTGCCAGCAGCTCCCAGACTAGCGGGAGAGCGAATGAGCAGTTCTTC. Encoded protein: CASSSQTSGRANEQFF.

The rearrangement links TRBV7-9 to TRBJ2-7; 11 positions agree with TRBD2. The germline V gene has CDR1 SEHNR and CDR2 FQNEAQ (reference sequence). CDR3 length: 14 residues. Germline trimming cut 3 bases from V and 6 bases from J; bases unmatched to any gene: 4. The CDR3 loop is CASSFSGRAGEQYF. DNA for the CDR3: TGTGCCAGCAGCTTTAGCGGGAGGGCCGGCGAGCAGTACTTC.

The chain recombines TRBV9 with TRBJ2-3; no clear D. V dropped 2 bases and J dropped 2 bases, with 6 bases sitting between them. CDR1 is SGDLS and CDR2 is YYNGEE in the germline V gene. The CDR3 runs 13 residues. Here the CDR3 DNA reads TGTGCCAGCAGCGTTAGATTCACAGATACGCAGTATTTT. Residues: CASSVRFTDTQYF.

The V gene is TRBV18, the J gene TRBJ2-1; TRBD1 matches at 9 bases. The germline gives CDR1 KGHSH, CDR2 LQKENI. With V trimmed by 1 base and J by 9 bases, 10 bases remained unmatched. The CDR3 sequence is 16 residues long. In DNA, the CDR3 is TGTGCCAGCTCACCACTTCGGACAGGGGTGGACGTTGAGCAGTTCTTC. It is translated as CASSPLRTGVDVEQFF.

The chain uses TRBV6-5 and TRBJ1-1, with 7 bases that match TRBD1. Germline V gives CDR1 MNHEY, CDR2 SVGAGI. V was pared by 5 bases and J by 5 bases, with 8 bases of the junction left unmatched. This CDR3 region has 14 residues. The CDR3 spells CASSRLTGETEAFF. CDR3 DNA sequence: TGTGCCAGCAGTCGGCTAACAGGGGAAACTGAAGCTTTCTTT.

V gene TRBV14 combines with J gene TRBJ2-2; no clear D. V shed 3 bases and J shed 6 bases, with 11 bases lying between them. CDR3 length: 14 residues. CDR1 and CDR2 from the germline V gene are SGHDN and FVKESK. CDR3 nucleotide sequence: TGTGCCAGCAGCCATCCTAGAGGCGCCGGGGAGCTGTTTTTT. Encoded protein: CASSHPRGAGELFF.

A single count supports this clone. The chain couples TRBV7-9 to TRBJ1-3; the D gene is possibly TRBD1 (6 bases). The CDR3 spans 19 residues. The V gene's germline CDR1 is SEHNR and CDR2 FQNEAQ (reference sequence). V lost 1 base, J lost 0 bases, and 19 bases lay in between. CDR3 DNA: TGTGCCAGCAGCTTAGGAGGGGGAGCCGACCTGTACTCTGGAAACACCATATATTTT. Protein product: CASSLGGGADLYSGNTIYF.

This clone was counted a single time. The chain is built from TRBV14 and TRBJ2-1; 11 positions agree with TRBD2. The CDR3 extends over 16 amino acids. V trimming: 8 bases; J trimming: 7 bases; junction bases outside the gene matches: 13. Per the germline V gene, CDR1 is SGHDN and CDR2 is FVKESK. CDR3 coding DNA: TGTGCCAGCCGGCCTGGGCTAGCGGGAGGATGGAATGAGCAGTTCTTC. Amino acids: CASRPGLAGGWNEQFF.

The chain joins TRBV7-9 to TRBJ2-3; the D gene is possibly TRBD2 (5 bases). This CDR3 is built from 16 residues. The germline gives CDR1 SEHNR, CDR2 FQNEAQ (reference sequence). With 1 base removed from V and 1 base from J, the gap between germline ends came to 12 bases. CDR3 sequence (DNA): TGTGCCAGCAGCTTAGGGACTGGCCTTGGCACAGATACGCAGTATTTT. It specifies CASSLGTGLGTDTQYF.

The gene calls are TRBV4-2 and TRBJ2-7; D is possibly TRBD1 (5 bases). The CDR3 loop spans 12 amino acids. Germline V gene lookup returns CDR1 LGHNA and CDR2 YNFKEQ. V dropped 8 bases and J dropped 2 bases, with 10 bases sitting between them. CDR3 region: CASGAAPYEQYF. In nucleotides, the CDR3 is TGTGCCAGCGGGGCGGCTCCCTACGAGCAGTACTTC.

The J gene is TRBJ2-1, the V gene TRBV28, with 7 positions matching TRBD1. The CDR3 sequence is 15 residues long. Germline-derived CDR1 and CDR2 are MDHEN and SYDVKM. The V gene end was trimmed by 8 bases and the J gene end by 0 bases; junction bases not matched to a gene: 7. The CDR3 nucleotides read TGTGCCAGCCTTTACAGGGGAAACTCCTACAATGAGCAGTTCTTC. Encoded protein: CASLYRGNSYNEQFF.

This clone has more than one count but fewer than ten. The chain has TRBV7-8 and TRBJ1-2, with no clear D. V gave up 4 bases and J gave up 3 bases, with 15 bases separating them. This CDR3 has 15 amino acids. Germline CDR1 is SGHVS and CDR2 is FQNEAQ. Written as DNA, the CDR3 is TGTGCCAGCAGCTCTAGTCGAGCCTATTACTATGGCTACACCTTC. Its translation: CASSSSRAYYYGYTF.

This clone was detected once. This chain connects TRBV7-8 to TRBJ2-3; 11 bases are a match to TRBD1. Looked up from germline, CDR1 is SGHVS and CDR2 is FQNEAQ. Trimming at V came to 5 bases and at J to 3 bases, leaving 19 bases not matched to a gene. The CDR3 contains 20 residues. Written as DNA, the CDR3 is TGTGCCAGCAGCCGTTTATCTGGACAGGGGGCGCTTTTGATTACAGATACGCAGTATTTT. This translates into CASSRLSGQGALLITDTQYF. The full variable domain, in which reference TRBV7-8 and TRBJ2-3 provide the parts outside the CDR3, is GAGVSQSPRYKVAKRGQDVALRCDPISGHVSLFWYQQALGQGPEFLTYFQNEAQLDKSGLPSDRFFAERPEGSVSTLKIQRTQQEDSAVYLCASSRLSGQGALLITDTQYFGPGTRLTVL.

The chain uses TRBV19 and TRBJ2-3; maybe TRBD2 (5 bases). The CDR3 runs 14 residues. Trimming cost V 1 base and J 5 bases, with 10 bases left between them. Per the germline V gene, CDR1 is LNHDA and CDR2 is SQIVND (reference sequence). The CDR3 bases are TGTGCCAGTAGTATAGGGACTGGTTTAGATACGCAGTATTTT. Protein product: CASSIGTGLDTQYF. Full variable domain (missing parts from reference TRBV19 and TRBJ2-3): DGGITQSPKYLFRKEGQNVTLSCEQNLNHDAMYWYRQDPGQGLRLIYYSQIVNDFQKGDIAEGYSVSREKKESFPLTVTSAQKNPTAFYLCASSIGTGLDTQYFGPGTRLTVL.

This clone occurred a few times. The J gene is TRBJ1-1, the V gene TRBV28, with no clear D. The germline V gene encodes CDR1 MDHEN and CDR2 SYDVKM. The CDR3 is 14 residues long. V was cut by 4 bases and J by 1 base, with 10 bases left in between. CDR3 DNA: TGTGCCAGCAGTTCTCGAGGTGCGAACACTGAAGCTTTCTTT. Amino acid sequence: CASSSRGANTEAFF.

This chain links TRBV10-2 with TRBJ2-7; unclear D gene. The CDR3 sequence is 16 residues long. Germline assignment: CDR1 WSHSY and CDR2 SAAADI. V was cut by 8 bases and J by 3 bases, with 23 bases left in between. The CDR3 coding sequence is TGCGCCAGCGGCATTAGATTATCAACACTAAACTACGAGCAGTACTTC. Translating it yields CASGIRLSTLNYEQYF.

The chain links TRBV4-2 to TRBJ2-1; 12 nucleotides match TRBD2. The germline CDR1 and CDR2 sequences are LGHNA and YNFKEQ. Trimming at V came to 1 base and at J to 8 bases, leaving 9 bases not matched to a gene. The CDR3 extends over 17 amino acids. The CDR3 DNA follows: TGTGCCAGCAGCCAAGGGACTAGCGGGAATTTAGGCTATGAGCAGTTCTTC. Encoded protein: CASSQGTSGNLGYEQFF.

The rearrangement joins TRBV7-2 to TRBJ2-7; D is perhaps TRBD1 (5 bases). This CDR3 contains 14 residues. The V end was cut by 1 base, the J end by 9 bases, with 16 bases between. The germline gives CDR1 SGHTA, CDR2 FQGNSA. The CDR3 here is CASSLGRANNWQYF. CDR3 nucleotide sequence: TGTGCCAGCAGCTTAGGCAGGGCCAATAATTGGCAGTACTTC.

The rearrangement joins TRBV19 to TRBJ1-6, with D tentatively TRBD1 (5 bases). Germline loops: CDR1 LNHDA, CDR2 SQIVND (reference sequence). The ends were cut back, 6 bases at V and 5 bases at J, with 14 bases in the middle. CDR3 length equals 15 residues. CDR3 residues: CASRPSGGNNSPLHF. The CDR3 coding sequence is TGTGCCAGTAGGCCTAGCGGGGGAAATAATTCACCCCTCCACTTT.